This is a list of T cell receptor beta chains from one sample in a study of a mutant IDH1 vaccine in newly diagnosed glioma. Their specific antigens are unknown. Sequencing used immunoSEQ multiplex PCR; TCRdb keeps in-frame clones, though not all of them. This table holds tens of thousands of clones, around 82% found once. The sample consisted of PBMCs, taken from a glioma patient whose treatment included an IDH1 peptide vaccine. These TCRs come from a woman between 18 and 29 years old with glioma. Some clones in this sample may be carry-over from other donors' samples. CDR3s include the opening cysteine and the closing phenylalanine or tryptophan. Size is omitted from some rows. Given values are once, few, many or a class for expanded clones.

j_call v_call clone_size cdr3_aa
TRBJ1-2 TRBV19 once CASRDRGGYTF
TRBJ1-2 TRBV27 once CASSFQGAYGYTF
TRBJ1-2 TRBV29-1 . CSGGDRSYTF
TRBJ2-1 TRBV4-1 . CASSPRGMNEQFF
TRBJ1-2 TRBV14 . CASSRDRTYGYTF
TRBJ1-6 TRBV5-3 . CARKDSRAYNSPLHF
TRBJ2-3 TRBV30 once CAWSSGISTDTQYF
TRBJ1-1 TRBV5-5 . CASSFTGGLNTEAFF
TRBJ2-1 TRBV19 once CASSTPLMGGGIPPEQFF
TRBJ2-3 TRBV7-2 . CASSLTSGRADTQYF
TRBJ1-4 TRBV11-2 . CASSLDSATNEKLFF
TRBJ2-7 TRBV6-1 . CASRWTDSEYEQYF
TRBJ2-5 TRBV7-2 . CASSRPGAKETQYF
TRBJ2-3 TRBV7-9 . CASSLGLGGDTQYF
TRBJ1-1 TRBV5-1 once CASSLNRGPLDTEAFF
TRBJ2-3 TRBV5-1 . CASSKGQGRATDTQYF
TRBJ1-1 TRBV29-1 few CSGSHGGLTEAFF
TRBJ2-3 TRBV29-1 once CSSRTGGTDTQYF
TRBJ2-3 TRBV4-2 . CASSQGLAGGSKDTQYF
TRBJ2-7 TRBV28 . CASSLRQWETYEQYF
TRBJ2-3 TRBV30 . CAHTTGGADTQYF
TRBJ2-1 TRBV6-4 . CASSGEGGSPVNEQFF
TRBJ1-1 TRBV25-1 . CASTVGMNTEAFF
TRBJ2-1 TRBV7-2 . CASSLVASNPFF
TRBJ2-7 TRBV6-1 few CASVRDSSYEQYF
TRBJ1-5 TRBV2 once CASSVEGFNQPQHF
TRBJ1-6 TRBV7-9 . CASSPHPLHF
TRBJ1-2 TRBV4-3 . CASSQGMNGGYTF
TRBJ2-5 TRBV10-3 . CAIKGSGETQYF
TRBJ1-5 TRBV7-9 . CASSLEGGNQPQHF
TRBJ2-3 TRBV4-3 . CASSQTPERGGPTDTQYF
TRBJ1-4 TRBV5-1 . CASSLAGRGRTNEKLFF
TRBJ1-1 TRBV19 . CASSITRSSAEAFF
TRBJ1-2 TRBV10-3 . CAISVGTGRLSNYGYTF
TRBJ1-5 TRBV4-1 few CASSQERTGVSNQPQHF
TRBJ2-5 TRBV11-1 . CASSLGLQETQYF
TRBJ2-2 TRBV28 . CASRSDQFANTGELFF
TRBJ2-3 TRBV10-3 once CAISAGVVPDTQYF
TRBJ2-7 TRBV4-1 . CASSQGQGASYEQYF
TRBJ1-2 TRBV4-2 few CASSQGPGYGYTF
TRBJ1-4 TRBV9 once CASSVGPSNEKLFF